These 18 T cell receptor beta chains came from one sample sequenced in a study of graft-versus-host responses after intestinal transplantation (dated by TCRdb to the early 2020s). Dithiothreitol, EDTA incubations and collagenase D digestion were used to isolate intraepithelial and lamina propria lymphocytes from graft specimens. The method behind the library was the immunoSEQ multiplex PCR assay. The source is immuneACCESS, and TCRdb retained only in-frame sequences with V and J called. Part of the clones is not carried over; for the studies checked, unresolved V genes explain less than half of this, and the remainder is unexplained. The sample table contains over 60,000 clones; only one count was recorded for roughly nine tenths of them. Of the sample, 1.5% to 2% is held by the ten largest clones. This specimen consisted of ileum tissue, obtained 357 days after transplant. All receptors come from a human patient who received an intestinal transplant, so some T cells may come from the graft donor.

Concerning this clone: This CDR3 is also generated by other DNA sequences in the sample. The gene calls are TRBV5-1 and TRBJ1-2; 7 nucleotides agree with TRBD1. The V gene end was trimmed by 4 bases and the J gene end by 1 base; junction bases not matched to a gene: 10. This CDR3 is built from 16 residues. In germline, CDR1 is SGHRS, CDR2 YFSETQ. The CDR3 region is CASSLQQGGFNYGYTF. CDR3 nucleotide sequence: TGCGCCAGCAGCCTACAGCAGGGGGGGTTTAACTATGGCTACACCTTC.

The chain couples TRBV7-3 to TRBJ1-1, with D tentatively TRBD1 (6 bases). CDR3 size: 15 residues. Germline V gene lookup returns CDR1 SGHTA and CDR2 FQGTGA. V was trimmed by 1 base and J by 2 bases, leaving 11 bases between them. CDR3 bases: TGTGCCAGCAGCTTAATCGGGGGCCTTAACACTGAAGCTTTCTTT. Amino acids: CASSLIGGLNTEAFF.

The chain recombines TRBV15 with TRBJ1-6; TRBD1 is a possible D gene (6 bases). This CDR3 has 14 amino acids. V shed 5 bases and J shed 6 bases, with 11 bases lying between them. Germline-derived CDR1 and CDR2 are LNHNV and YYDKDF (reference sequence). The chain's CDR3 is CATSWTATNSPLHF. CDR3 DNA sequence: TGTGCCACCAGCTGGACAGCTACTAATTCACCCCTCCACTTT.

The V call is TRBV2, the J call TRBJ2-7, with D tentatively TRBD1 (5 bases). Germline V lookup: CDR1 SNHLY, CDR2 FYNNEI. Between the trimmed V and J ends, which lost 4 bases and 7 bases, there was a span of 23 bases. There are 16 residues in the CDR3. In DNA, the CDR3 is TGTGCCAGCAGTGTGACGGGCACAGGAAGATCATGGGAGCAGTACTTC. Its protein product is CASSVTGTGRSWEQYF.

The chain carries TRBV2 and TRBJ2-1, with 12 bases fitting TRBD2. J gave up 6 bases and V 5 bases, and 8 bases lay outside the gene matches. CDR1 and CDR2 from the germline V gene are SNHLY and FYNNEI. The CDR3 totals 16 residues. CDR3 DNA sequence: TGTGCCAGCAGTCCTCCGGGACTAGCGGGTTTCAATGAGCAGTTCTTC. It specifies CASSPPGLAGFNEQFF. Full variable domain (rest looked up from reference TRBV2 and TRBJ2-1): EPEVTQTPSHQVTQMGQEVILRCVPISNHLYFYWYRQILGQKVEFLVSFYNNEISEKSEIFDDQFSVERPDGSNFTLKIRSTKLEDSAMYFCASSPPGLAGFNEQFFGPGTRLTVL.

This chain joins TRBV5-1 and TRBJ1-2, with TRBD1 matching 8 bases. CDR1 and CDR2 from the germline V gene are SGHRS and YFSETQ. CDR3 length: 13 residues. Losses at the gene ends were 0 bases for V and 5 bases for J; bases not matched to a gene: 0. CDR3 protein: CASSLGDRYGYTF. CDR3 bases: TGCGCCAGCAGCTTGGGGGACAGGTATGGCTACACCTTC.

J is TRBJ2-7 and V is TRBV29-1, with D tentatively TRBD1 (5 bases). This CDR3 has 12 residues. The V gene lost 4 bases and the J gene lost 0 bases, with 7 bases spanning the gap. The germline V gene encodes CDR1 SQVTM and CDR2 ANQGSEA. The CDR3 spells CSVADSSYEQYF. The DNA of the CDR3 is TGCAGCGTTGCCGACAGCTCCTACGAGCAGTACTTC.

The chain recombines TRBV7-2 with TRBJ2-1; D is undetermined. Germline V gene lookup returns CDR1 SGHTA and CDR2 FQGNSA. V shed 1 base and J shed 1 base, with 8 bases lying between them. The CDR3 runs 15 residues. The CDR3: CASSLELESYNEQFF. In DNA form, the CDR3 reads TGTGCCAGCAGCTTAGAATTGGAATCCTACAATGAGCAGTTCTTC.

The chain links TRBV1 to TRBJ2-3; the DNA was not compared with TRBD1, the D call given in the table. TRBV1 is a pseudogene. The CDR3 length is 17 residues. DNA of the CDR3: TGCACCAGCAGCCAAGAGGTGGAAGACAGGAACACAGATACGCAGTATTTT. Residues: CTSSQEVEDRNTDTQYF.

The rearrangement joins TRBV5-5 to TRBJ2-7; no clear D gene. CDR1 is SGHKS, CDR2 YYEKEE, per germline (reference sequence). The CDR3 is made up of 12 amino acids. V lost 1 base to trimming and J lost 5 bases, with 7 bases between them. As DNA, the CDR3 is TGTGCCAGCAGCTTGCGCCCCCACGAGCAGTACTTC. Translation gives CASSLRPHEQYF. Full variable domain (missing parts from reference TRBV5-5 and TRBJ2-7): DAGVTQSPTHLIKTRGQQVTLRCSPISGHKSVSWYQQVLGQGPQFIFQYYEKEERGRGNFPDRFSARQFPNYSSELNVNALLLGDSALYLCASSLRPHEQYFGPGTRLTVT.

The chain couples TRBV27 to TRBJ1-2, with a weak D call TRBD1 (6 bases). Trimming left V 4 bases short and J 2 bases short, with 14 bases between. The germline V gene encodes CDR1 MNHEY and CDR2 SMNVEV (reference sequence). The CDR3 is made up of 15 amino acids. The chain's CDR3 is CASSSNRVGNYGYTF. The DNA for the CDR3 is TGTGCCAGCAGTTCAAACAGGGTCGGCAACTATGGCTACACCTTC.

The gene calls are TRBV15 and TRBJ2-3; D possibly corresponds to TRBD2 (5 bases). The germline CDR1 and CDR2 sequences are LNHNV and YYDKDF (reference sequence). The CDR3 has 15 residues. V was shortened by 8 bases and J by 0 bases, with 15 bases between the two germline ends. The CDR3 bases are TGTGCCACCGAGGACTTAGGAGGAAGCACAGATACGCAGTATTTT. This codes for CATEDLGGSTDTQYF. The whole variable domain, filled in from reference TRBV15 and TRBJ2-3, reads DAMVIQNPRYQVTQFGKPVTLSCSQTLNHNVMYWYQQKSSQAPKLLFHYYDKDFNNEADTPDNFQSRRPNTSFCFLDIRSPGLGDTAMYLCATEDLGGSTDTQYFGPGTRLTVL.

This rearrangement joins TRBV5-5 to TRBJ2-5; 7 bases align to TRBD1. The J call may be faulty, since TRBJ2-7 better matches the DNA end. The germline CDR1 and CDR2 sequences are SGHKS and YYEKEE (reference sequence). The CDR3 consists of 15 residues. For the CDR3, the DNA is TGTGCCAGCAGCCCGGGACAGCAACCGGGGTACGAGCAGTACTTC. Protein product: CASSPGQQPGYEQYF.

The chain has TRBV5-1 and TRBJ2-7; 7 nucleotides match TRBD1. Germline CDR1 and CDR2: SGHRS and YFSETQ. The CDR3 is 13 residues long. Trimming removed 3 bases from V and 2 bases from J; junction bases left unmatched: 2. CDR3 in amino acids: CASSWGQTYEQYF. CDR3 coding DNA: TGCGCCAGCAGCTGGGGACAGACCTACGAGCAGTACTTC.

CDR3 in DNA: TGTGCCAGCACCGAACCGGGACTCCAAGAGACCCAGTACTTC. Amino acids: CASTEPGLQETQYF. The chain uses TRBV11-1 and TRBJ2-5; D perhaps matches TRBD2 (6 bases). The CDR3 loop spans 14 amino acids. From germline, CDR1 is SGHAT and CDR2 FQDESV (reference sequence). The V end lost 7 bases, the J end lost 1 base, and 13 bases lay between the germline ends.

The rearrangement uses TRBV28 and TRBJ2-7; 7 bases agree with TRBD1. V was clipped by 3 bases and J by 3 bases; unmatched bases: 5. This CDR3 spans 14 amino acids. Germline CDR1 reads MDHEN; CDR2 reads SYDVKM. The CDR3 nucleotides are TGTGCCAGCAGTTTTCTGACAGGGAGCTACGAGCAGTACTTC. It is translated as CASSFLTGSYEQYF.

V usage is TRBV5-6 and J usage is TRBJ1-6; tentatively, D is TRBD1 (5 bases). V was shortened by 2 bases and J by 3 bases, with 9 bases between the two germline ends. This CDR3 is built from 15 residues. CDR1 is SGHDT, CDR2 YYEEEE, per germline. The CDR3 is CASSLWGSYNSPLHF. The CDR3 DNA follows: TGTGCCAGCAGCTTATGGGGCAGCTATAATTCACCCCTCCACTTT.

This clone was seen more than once but under ten times. The chain joins TRBV6-1 to TRBJ2-1, with D possibly matching TRBD2 (7 bases). The CDR3 totals 14 residues. V lost 1 base and J lost 10, with 14 bases in between. Germline assignment: CDR1 MNHNS and CDR2 SASEGT. CDR3 sequence: CASSEERGAYEQFF. In DNA, the CDR3 is TGTGCCAGCAGTGAAGAACGGGGGGCTTACGAGCAGTTCTTC.